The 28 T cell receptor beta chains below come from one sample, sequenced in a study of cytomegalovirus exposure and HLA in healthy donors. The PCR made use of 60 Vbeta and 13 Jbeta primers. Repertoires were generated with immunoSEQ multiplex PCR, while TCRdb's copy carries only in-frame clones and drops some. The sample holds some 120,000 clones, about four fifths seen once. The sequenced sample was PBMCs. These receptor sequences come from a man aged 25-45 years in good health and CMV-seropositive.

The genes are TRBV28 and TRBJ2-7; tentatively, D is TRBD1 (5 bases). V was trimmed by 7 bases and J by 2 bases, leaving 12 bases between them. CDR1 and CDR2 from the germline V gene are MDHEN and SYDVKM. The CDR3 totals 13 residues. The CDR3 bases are TGTGCCAGCATATCCTCCAGGGCCTACGAGCAGTACTTC. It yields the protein CASISSRAYEQYF.

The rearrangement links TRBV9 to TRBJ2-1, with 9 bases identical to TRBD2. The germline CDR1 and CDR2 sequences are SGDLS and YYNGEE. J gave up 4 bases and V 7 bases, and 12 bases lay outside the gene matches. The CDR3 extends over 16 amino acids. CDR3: CASAGVSGSLYNEQFF. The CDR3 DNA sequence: TGTGCCAGCGCGGGGGTTAGCGGGAGTCTGTACAATGAGCAGTTCTTC.

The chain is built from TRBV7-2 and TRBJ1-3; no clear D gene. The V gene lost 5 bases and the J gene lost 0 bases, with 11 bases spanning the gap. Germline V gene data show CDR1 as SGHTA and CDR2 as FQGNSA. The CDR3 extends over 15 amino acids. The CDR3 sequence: CASSRTRDSGNTIYF. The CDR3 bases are TGTGCCAGCAGCCGGACTCGCGACTCTGGAAACACCATATATTTT.

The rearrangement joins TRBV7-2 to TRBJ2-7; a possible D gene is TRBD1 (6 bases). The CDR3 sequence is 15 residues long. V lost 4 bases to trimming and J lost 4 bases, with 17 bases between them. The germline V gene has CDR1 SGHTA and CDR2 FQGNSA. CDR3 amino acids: CASSSLTGSPYEQYF. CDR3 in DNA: TGTGCCAGCAGCTCACTGACAGGATCCCCATACGAGCAGTACTTC.

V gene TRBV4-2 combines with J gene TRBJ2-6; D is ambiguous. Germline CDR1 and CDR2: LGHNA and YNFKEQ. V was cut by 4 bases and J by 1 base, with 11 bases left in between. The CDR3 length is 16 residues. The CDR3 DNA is TGTGCCAGCAGCCCCATGAGAGCGTCTGGGGCCAACGTCCTGACTTTC. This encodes CASSPMRASGANVLTF.

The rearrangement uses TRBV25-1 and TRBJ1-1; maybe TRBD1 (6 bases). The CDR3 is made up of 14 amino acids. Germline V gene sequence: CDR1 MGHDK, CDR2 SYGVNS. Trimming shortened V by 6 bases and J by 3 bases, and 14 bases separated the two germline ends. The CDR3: CASREVDRDTEAFF. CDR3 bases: TGTGCCAGCAGGGAGGTGGACAGAGACACTGAAGCTTTCTTT. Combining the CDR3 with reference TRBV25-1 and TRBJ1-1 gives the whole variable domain EADIYQTPRYLVIGTGKKITLECSQTMGHDKMYWYQQDPGMELHLIHYSYGVNSTEKGDLSSESTVSRIRTEHFPLTLESARPSHTSQYLCASREVDRDTEAFFGQGTRLTVV.

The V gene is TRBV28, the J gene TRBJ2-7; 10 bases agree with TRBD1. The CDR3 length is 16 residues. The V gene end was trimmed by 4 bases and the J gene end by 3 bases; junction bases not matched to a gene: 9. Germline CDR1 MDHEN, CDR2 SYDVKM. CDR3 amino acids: CASSSLGDRGNYEQYF. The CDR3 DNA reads TGTGCCAGCAGTTCCCTTGGGGACAGGGGTAACTACGAGCAGTACTTC.

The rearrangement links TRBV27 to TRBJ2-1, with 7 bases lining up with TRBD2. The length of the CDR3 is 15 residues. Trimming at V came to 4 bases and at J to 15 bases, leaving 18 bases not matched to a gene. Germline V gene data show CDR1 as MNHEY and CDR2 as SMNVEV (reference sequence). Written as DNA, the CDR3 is TGTGCCAGCAGTTCCCGGGTGCTAGCGGTCGTAGGGCCGTTCTTC. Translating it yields CASSSRVLAVVGPFF.

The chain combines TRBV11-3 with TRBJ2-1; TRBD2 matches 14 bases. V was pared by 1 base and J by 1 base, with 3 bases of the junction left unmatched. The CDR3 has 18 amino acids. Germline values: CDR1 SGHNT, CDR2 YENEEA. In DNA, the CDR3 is TGTGCCAGCAGCTTAGGTCGGACTAGCGGGAGGTCCTACAATGAGCAGTTCTTC. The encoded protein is CASSLGRTSGRSYNEQFF.

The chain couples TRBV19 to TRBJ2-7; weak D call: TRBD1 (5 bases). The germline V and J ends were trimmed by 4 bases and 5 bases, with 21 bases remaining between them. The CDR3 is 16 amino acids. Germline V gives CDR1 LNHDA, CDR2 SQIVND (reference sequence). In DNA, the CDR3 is TGTGCCAGTAGTAGATCCAGGGTTCGTTACCGTGACGAGCAGTACTTC. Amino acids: CASSRSRVRYRDEQYF.

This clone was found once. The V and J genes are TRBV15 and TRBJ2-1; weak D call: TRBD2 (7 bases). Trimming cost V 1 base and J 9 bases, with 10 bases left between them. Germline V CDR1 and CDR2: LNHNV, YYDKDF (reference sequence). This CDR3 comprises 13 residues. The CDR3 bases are TGTGCCACCAGCAGAGGAGGGGGGGTTGAGCAGTTCTTC. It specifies CATSRGGGVEQFF.

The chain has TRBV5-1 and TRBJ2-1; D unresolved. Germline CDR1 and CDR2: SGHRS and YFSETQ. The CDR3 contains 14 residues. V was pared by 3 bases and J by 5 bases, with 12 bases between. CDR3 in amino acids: CASSSFPPDNEQFF. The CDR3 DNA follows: TGCGCCAGCAGCTCGTTCCCTCCAGACAATGAGCAGTTCTTC. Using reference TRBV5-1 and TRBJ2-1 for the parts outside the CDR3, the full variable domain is KAGVTQTPRYLIKTRGQQVTLSCSPISGHRSVSWYQQTPGQGLQFLFEYFSETQRNKGNFPGRFSGRQFSNSRSEMNVSTLELGDSALYLCASSSFPPDNEQFFGPGTRLTVL.

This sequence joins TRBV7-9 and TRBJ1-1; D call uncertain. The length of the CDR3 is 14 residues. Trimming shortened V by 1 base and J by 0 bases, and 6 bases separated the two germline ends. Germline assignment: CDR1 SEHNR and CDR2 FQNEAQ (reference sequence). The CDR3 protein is CASSLVSMNTEAFF. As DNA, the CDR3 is TGTGCCAGCAGCTTAGTTTCCATGAACACTGAAGCTTTCTTT. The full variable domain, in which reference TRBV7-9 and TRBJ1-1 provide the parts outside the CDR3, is DTGVSQNPRHKITKRGQNVTFRCDPISEHNRLYWYRQTLGQGPEFLTYFQNEAQLEKSRLLSDRFSAERPKGSFSTLEIQRTEQGDSAMYLCASSLVSMNTEAFFGQGTRLTVV.

The CDR3 DNA reads as TGTGCCAGCAGCTTAGAGGACAGGGGGCCCTACGAGCAGTACTTC. Its translation is CASSLEDRGPYEQYF. The V and J genes are TRBV11-3 and TRBJ2-7, with TRBD1 matching over 11 bases. The CDR3 spans 15 residues. Trimming cost V 0 bases and J 2 bases; bases outside gene matches: 0. CDR1 and CDR2 from the germline V gene are SGHNT and YENEEA.

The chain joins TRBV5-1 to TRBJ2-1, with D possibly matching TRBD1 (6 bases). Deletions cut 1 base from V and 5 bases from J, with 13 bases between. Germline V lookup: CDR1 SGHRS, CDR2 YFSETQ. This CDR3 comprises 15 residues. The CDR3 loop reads CASSLKQGINNEQFF. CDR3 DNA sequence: TGCGCCAGCAGCTTGAAACAGGGAATCAACAATGAGCAGTTCTTC.

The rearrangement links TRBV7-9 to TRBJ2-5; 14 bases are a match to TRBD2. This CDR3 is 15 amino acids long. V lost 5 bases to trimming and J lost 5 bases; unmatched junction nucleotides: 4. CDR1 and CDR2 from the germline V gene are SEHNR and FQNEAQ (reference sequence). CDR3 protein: CASSRLAGGKETQYF. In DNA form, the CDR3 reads TGTGCCAGCAGCCGACTAGCGGGGGGGAAGGAGACCCAGTACTTC.

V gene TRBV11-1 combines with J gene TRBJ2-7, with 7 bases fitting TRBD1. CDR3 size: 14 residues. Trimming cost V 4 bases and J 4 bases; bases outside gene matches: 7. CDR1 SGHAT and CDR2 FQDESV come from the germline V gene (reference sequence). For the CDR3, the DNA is TGTGCCAGCAGCTCCCGGGACAGAAAATACGAGCAGTACTTC. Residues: CASSSRDRKYEQYF.

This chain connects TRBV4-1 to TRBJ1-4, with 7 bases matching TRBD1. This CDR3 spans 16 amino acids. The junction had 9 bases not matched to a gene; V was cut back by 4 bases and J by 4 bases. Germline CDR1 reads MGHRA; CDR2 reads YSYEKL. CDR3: CASSRFPGQINEKLFF. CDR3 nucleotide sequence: TGCGCCAGCAGCCGATTTCCGGGACAGATTAATGAAAAACTGTTTTTT.

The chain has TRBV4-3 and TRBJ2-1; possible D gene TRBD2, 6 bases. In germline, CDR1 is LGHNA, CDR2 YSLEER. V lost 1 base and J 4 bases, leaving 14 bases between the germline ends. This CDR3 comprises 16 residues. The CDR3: CASSQGRLVRYNEQFF. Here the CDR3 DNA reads TGCGCCAGCAGCCAAGGGCGACTAGTGCGATACAATGAGCAGTTCTTC.

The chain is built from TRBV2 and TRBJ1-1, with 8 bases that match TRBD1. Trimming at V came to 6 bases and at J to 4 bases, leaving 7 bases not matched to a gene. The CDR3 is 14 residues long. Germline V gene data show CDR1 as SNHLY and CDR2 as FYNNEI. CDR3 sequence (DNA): TGTGCCAGCAGGGCCGGACAGGGTCCCACTGAAGCTTTCTTT. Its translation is CASRAGQGPTEAFF.

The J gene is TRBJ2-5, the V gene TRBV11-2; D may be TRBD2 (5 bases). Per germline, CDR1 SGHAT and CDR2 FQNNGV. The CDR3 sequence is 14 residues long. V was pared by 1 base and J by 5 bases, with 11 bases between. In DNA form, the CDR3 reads TGTGCCAGCAGCTTAGCGCGGGTTACCGAGACCCAGTACTTC. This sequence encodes CASSLARVTETQYF.

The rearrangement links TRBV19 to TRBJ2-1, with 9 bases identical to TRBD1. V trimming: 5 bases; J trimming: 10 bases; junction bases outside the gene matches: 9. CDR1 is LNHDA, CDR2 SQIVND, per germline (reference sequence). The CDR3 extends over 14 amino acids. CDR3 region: CASSAWGQGFEQFF. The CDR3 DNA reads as TGTGCCAGTAGTGCGTGGGGACAGGGCTTCGAGCAGTTCTTC.

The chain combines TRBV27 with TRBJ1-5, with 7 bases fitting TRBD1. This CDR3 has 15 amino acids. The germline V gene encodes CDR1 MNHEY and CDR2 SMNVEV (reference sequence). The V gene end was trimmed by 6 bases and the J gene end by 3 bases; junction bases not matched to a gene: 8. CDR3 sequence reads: CASRTDREYNQPQHF. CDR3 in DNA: TGTGCCAGCAGAACAGACAGGGAGTACAATCAGCCCCAGCATTTT.

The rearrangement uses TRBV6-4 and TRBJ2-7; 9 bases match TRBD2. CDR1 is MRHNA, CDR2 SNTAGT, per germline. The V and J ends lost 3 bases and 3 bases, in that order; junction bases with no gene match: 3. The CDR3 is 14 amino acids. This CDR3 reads CASSEGREGYEQYF. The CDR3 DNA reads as TGTGCCAGCAGTGAAGGGCGGGAGGGCTACGAGCAGTACTTC.

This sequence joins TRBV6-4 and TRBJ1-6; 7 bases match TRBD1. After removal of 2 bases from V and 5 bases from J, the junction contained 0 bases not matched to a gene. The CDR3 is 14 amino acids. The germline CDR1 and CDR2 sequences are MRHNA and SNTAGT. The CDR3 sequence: CASSDQGDNSPLHF. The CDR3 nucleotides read TGTGCCAGCAGTGACCAGGGGGATAATTCACCCCTCCACTTT.

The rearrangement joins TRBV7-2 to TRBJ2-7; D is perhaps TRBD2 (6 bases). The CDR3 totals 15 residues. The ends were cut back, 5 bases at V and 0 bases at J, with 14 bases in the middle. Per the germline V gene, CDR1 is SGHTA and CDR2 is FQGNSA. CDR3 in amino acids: CASSQTGGNSYEQYF. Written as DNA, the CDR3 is TGTGCCAGCAGCCAGACCGGGGGAAACTCCTACGAGCAGTACTTC. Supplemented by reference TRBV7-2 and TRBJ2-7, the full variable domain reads GAGVSQSPSNKVTEKGKDVELRCDPISGHTALYWYRQSLGQGLEFLIYFQGNSAPDKSGLPSDRFSAERTGGSVSTLTIQRTQQEDSAVYLCASSQTGGNSYEQYFGPGTRLTVT.

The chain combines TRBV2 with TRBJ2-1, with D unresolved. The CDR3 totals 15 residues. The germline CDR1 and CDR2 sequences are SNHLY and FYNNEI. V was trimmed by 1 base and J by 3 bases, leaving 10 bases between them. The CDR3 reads CASSEGDDNYNEQFF. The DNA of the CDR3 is TGTGCCAGCAGTGAAGGAGATGACAACTACAATGAGCAGTTCTTC.

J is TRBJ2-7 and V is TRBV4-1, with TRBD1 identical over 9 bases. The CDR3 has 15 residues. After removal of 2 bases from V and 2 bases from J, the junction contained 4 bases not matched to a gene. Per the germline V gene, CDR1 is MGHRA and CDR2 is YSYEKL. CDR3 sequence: CASSQRGQGTYEQYF. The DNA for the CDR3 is TGCGCCAGCAGCCAACGGGGACAGGGAACCTACGAGCAGTACTTC.